This is a list of T cell receptor beta chains from one sample in a study of blood T cell repertoires in COVID-19. Measured with immunoSEQ multiplex PCR; TCRdb has only the in-frame clones, and not every one. The sample holds 280,000 or so clones, about 83% seen once. Sequences were obtained from PBMCs or T cells enriched from blood (not recorded which). The receptor source for this set is a woman aged 40 to 50 who had recovered from COVID-19. CDR3s leave out the opening cysteine and the closing phenylalanine or tryptophan. A row's size may be missing; if present it is once, few, many or a size class.

v_call clone_size cdr3_aa
TRBV14 few ASSAGQGRFVGGNTIY
TRBV6-2/TRBV6-3 . ASSLAGEYEQY
TRBV7-8 . ASSFEAQETQY
TRBV19 . ASSAGRISEQY
TRBV10-2 once ASSESTTGYGYT
TRBV27 . ASSLGQTMGSPLH
TRBV6-5 . ASSPPGRGIYGYT
TRBV6-5 . ASERDGYNEQF
TRBV28 once ASTSVDEQY
TRBV7-2 . ASSLLGTGGNQPQH
TRBV2 . ASREGTSNEQF
TRBV7-3 . ASSLDRATTQY
TRBV25-1 . ASSAVLGDSGTDTQY
TRBV18 . ASSDMGAPNEKLF
TRBV2 . ASSVQGPEETQY
TRBV7-2 . ASSLAGGTDTQY
TRBV27 . ASSLSWQANQPQH
TRBV30 once AWSVRSGSYEQY
TRBV5-6 . ASSLGAVGRKNEKLF
TRBV29-1 . SVGLVDEQF
TRBV30 . AWSEDSWQPQH
TRBV28 once ASRRTGYEQY
TRBV11-2 . ASSLSRTSGNEQY
TRBV10-3 . APGYDRYGYT
TRBV2 . ASSELAGDNEQF
TRBV7-9 . ASSLGGLAGGVNNEQF
TRBV24-1 . ATSVEVTGELF
TRBV28 . ASSWMTNAYYSNQPQH
TRBV5-1 few ASSSDRVNSPLH
TRBV18 few ASSTRLRGKVNSPLH
TRBV7-9 . ASSLGGGGNQPQH
TRBV2 . ASSDNPGGGSNGYT
TRBV11-1 . ASSLGDRHEQY
TRBV5-4 . ASSLGMSGGAVGRELF
TRBV15 . ATSSRRAGGTDTQY
TRBV7-2 once ASSSRTGATNEKLF
TRBV5-5 . ASSFRGQNTEAF
TRBV11-2 . ASSLPQGAQETQY